Included here is one T cell receptor (beta chain) sequence, with context. The antigen remains undetermined. The entry originates in a study of T cell responses to AZD1222 COVID-19 vaccine. General study results and limits: Repertoires were collected only later (after the peak T cell response had occurred). Mostly white British, mostly female donors; authors suggested clonal diversity may be underestimated. Vaccine-associated CD4 TCRs spanned spike, dominant at 160-218 and 743-854.

Data came from immunoSEQ multiplex PCR; TCRdb stores just in-frame clones and leaves some out. This repertoire shows some 130,000 clones, around 90% found once; its top ten account for around 5.9%. The CDR3 has 16 residues. Germline V gene lookup returns CDR1 SGHRS and CDR2 YFSETQ. Trimming took off 4 bases at V and 0 bases at J, with 16 bases between the two ends. The receptor was isolated from an adult in good health. This specimen consisted of peripheral blood, obtained on day 0 of AZD1222 vaccination. V usage is TRBV5-1 and J usage is TRBJ1-1; maybe TRBD1 (5 bases). The CDR3 region has the DNA TGCGCCAGCAGCCTTGGGAGGGGACGGCTGAACACTGAAGCTTTCTTT. The encoded protein is CASSLGRGRLNTEAFF.